The source of this TCR beta chain is a study of cytotoxic CD8 clonotypes in ibrutinib-treated CLL. Study-wide points: Public clonotypes, an uncommon group, contracted or remained stable on treatment.

With regard to this clone: Antigen specificity is unknown.

The V end lost 1 base, the J end lost 8 bases, and 12 bases lay between the germline ends. Germline loops: CDR1 SEHNR, CDR2 FQNEAQ (reference sequence). CDR3 length equals 13 residues. A 1 in 200,000 to 1 in 1 million T cell depth was the sequencing target. Some clones are missing from TCRdb's copy, which holds only in-frame ones; the method was immunoSEQ multiplex PCR. In the table there are tens of thousands of clones, approximately 85% of which are singletons. Source: PBMCs, taken after 24 months of ibrutinib treatment. This TCR came from a human donor with chronic lymphocytic leukemia. The rearrangement uses TRBV7-9 and TRBJ2-7; D ambiguous. The CDR3 spells CASSLGQFEQQYF. DNA for the CDR3: TGTGCCAGCAGCTTAGGACAATTTGAGCAGCAGTACTTC.